The TCR beta chain under discussion was sequenced for a study of blood T cell repertoires in COVID-19. Enrolled through a virtual design, the participants were between 18 and 89 years of age and came from roughly 22 US areas. Trimming took 3 bases from V and 3 from J, leaving 8 bases between them. This CDR3 has 12 residues. In germline, CDR1 is DFQATT, CDR2 SNEGSKA (reference sequence). TCRdb's table, derived via immunoSEQ multiplex PCR, lists solely in-frame clones and lacks some. The sample carries some 180,000 clones, 86% recorded once. The genes are TRBV20-1 and TRBJ1-1, with D possibly TRBD1 on 5 matching bases. This TCR derives from a middle-aged woman in a cohort exposed to, infected with or recovered from COVID-19 (not recorded which). The sample comprised PBMCs or T cells enriched from blood (not recorded which). This CDR3 reads CSASIRDTEAFF. Here the CDR3 DNA reads TGCAGTGCTAGTATCAGGGACACTGAAGCTTTCTTT.